Shown below are 13 T cell receptor beta chains from a single sample sequenced in a study of Ad26.COV2.S vaccination and SARS-CoV-2 variants. Sequencing used immunoSEQ multiplex PCR; TCRdb keeps in-frame clones, though not all of them. The data show about 350,000 clones, roughly 94% seen once. The sequencing used peripheral blood, collected after recovery from COVID-19. The receptors were gathered from a human donor who had recovered from COVID-19.

The genes are TRBV19 and TRBJ2-3, with D unresolved. Looked up from germline, CDR1 is LNHDA and CDR2 is SQIVND (reference sequence). The CDR3 has 14 residues. With 5 bases removed from V and 6 bases from J, the gap between germline ends came to 15 bases. The CDR3 sequence is CASSPAPGVDTQYF. The CDR3 DNA follows: TGTGCCAGTAGTCCGGCCCCGGGTGTGGATACGCAGTATTTT.

The table lists this clone with a count of one. The rearrangement joins TRBV18 to TRBJ1-6; TRBD1 matches 9 bases. The CDR3 spans 16 residues. Trimming at V came to 5 bases and at J to 7 bases, leaving 9 bases not matched to a gene. Germline V gene data show CDR1 as KGHSH and CDR2 as LQKENI. For the CDR3, the DNA is TGTGCCAGCTCAGCGACCGGTGGGACAGGGAATTCACCCCTCCACTTT. It specifies CASSATGGTGNSPLHF.

V and J are TRBV5-4 and TRBJ2-7, with 8 bases aligning to TRBD2. CDR1 SGHNT and CDR2 YYREEE come from the germline V gene (reference sequence). This CDR3 region has 15 residues. The ends lost 4 bases at V and 7 bases at J; junction bases unmatched: 13. CDR3 DNA sequence: TGTGCCAGCAGCCTTCCGGGACTAGTTTTTAATGAGCAGTACTTC. It is translated as CASSLPGLVFNEQYF.

V is TRBV7-9 and J is TRBJ1-5, with 10 bases lining up with TRBD1. The ends lost 1 base at V and 0 bases at J; junction bases unmatched: 3. The CDR3 loop spans 17 amino acids. From germline, CDR1 is SEHNR and CDR2 FQNEAQ (reference sequence). CDR3 residues: CASSLVDRGSSNQPQHF. For the CDR3, the DNA is TGTGCCAGCAGCTTAGTGGACAGGGGGAGTAGCAATCAGCCCCAGCATTTT.

The V and J genes are TRBV3-1 (or the pseudogene TRBV3-2) and TRBJ2-4; 10 nucleotides line up with TRBD1. Germline V gives CDR1 LGHDT, CDR2 YNNKEL (reference sequence). The CDR3 extends over 14 amino acids. V gave up 6 bases and J gave up 8 bases; unmatched junction bases: 7. Here the CDR3 DNA reads TGTGCCAGCAGTCTACGGGACAGGGGAGACATTCAGTACTTC. Translation: CASSLRDRGDIQYF.

The chain recombines TRBV2 with TRBJ1-1; D uncertain. Germline values: CDR1 SNHLY, CDR2 FYNNEI. The CDR3 runs 13 residues. Trimming took off 2 bases at V and 7 bases at J, with 11 bases between the two ends. The CDR3 DNA reads TGTGCCAGCAGTGAATACCCCATGATTGAAGCTTTCTTT. It translates to CASSEYPMIEAFF.

This clone showed up just once. This sequence joins TRBV5-4 and TRBJ2-3; 8 positions match TRBD2. V was clipped by 0 bases and J by 5 bases; unmatched bases: 5. The germline gives CDR1 SGHNT, CDR2 YYREEE (reference sequence). The CDR3 extends over 15 amino acids. The CDR3 here is CASSLALAEGDTQYF. The CDR3 bases are TGTGCCAGCAGCTTGGCACTAGCGGAAGGAGATACGCAGTATTTT.

This chain connects TRBV10-2 to TRBJ1-1; a possible D gene is TRBD1 (5 bases). The CDR3 contains 14 residues. Looked up from germline, CDR1 is WSHSY and CDR2 is SAAADI. V was trimmed by 7 bases and J by 0 bases, leaving 12 bases between them. As DNA, the CDR3 is TGCGCCAGCAAAGACAGACCAATGAACACTGAAGCTTTCTTT. This sequence encodes CASKDRPMNTEAFF.

With respect to this clone: The same CDR3 arises from other DNA sequences in this sample as well. This chain connects TRBV11-2 to TRBJ2-7; 9 positions agree with TRBD1. The CDR3 extends over 14 amino acids. Germline CDR1 reads SGHAT; CDR2 reads FQNNGV. With 5 bases clipped from V and 4 bases from J, the junction kept 6 bases outside the gene matches. DNA for the CDR3: TGTGCCAGCAGCCTACAGGGGGCTAGTTACGAGCAGTACTTC. It is translated as CASSLQGASYEQYF.

This clone came up once. The chain carries TRBV27 and TRBJ1-1; D unclear. Germline loops: CDR1 MNHEY, CDR2 SMNVEV (reference sequence). The CDR3 loop spans 13 amino acids. V lost 0 bases and J 4 bases, leaving 6 bases between the germline ends. The CDR3 DNA sequence: TGTGCCAGCAGTTTATCCGTGACCACTGAAGCTTTCTTT. This gives the protein CASSLSVTTEAFF.

This clone has just one count. The rearrangement uses TRBV6-5 and TRBJ2-7; 8 bases line up with TRBD1. Trimming removed 5 bases from V and 3 bases from J; junction bases left unmatched: 9. CDR3 length: 15 amino acids. Per germline, CDR1 MNHEY and CDR2 SVGAGI. The CDR3 is CASSLDRDRFYEQYF. DNA of the CDR3: TGTGCCAGCAGTCTCGACCGGGACAGGTTCTACGAGCAGTACTTC.

V usage is TRBV7-9 and J usage is TRBJ1-1, with D possibly matching TRBD1 (6 bases). The V end was cut by 5 bases, the J end by 4 bases, with 11 bases between. CDR1 SEHNR and CDR2 FQNEAQ come from the germline V gene (reference sequence). The CDR3 extends over 13 amino acids. CDR3 residues: CASSPTGITEAFF. The CDR3 DNA reads TGTGCCAGCAGCCCTACAGGGATCACTGAAGCTTTCTTT.

The chain is built from TRBV7-2 and TRBJ2-3, with 11 bases lining up with TRBD2. After removal of 3 bases from V and 6 bases from J, the junction contained 5 bases not matched to a gene. This CDR3 has 15 amino acids. The germline CDR1 and CDR2 sequences are SGHTA and FQGNSA. CDR3 region: CASSFSGGAEDTQYF. CDR3 nucleotides: TGTGCCAGCAGCTTTAGCGGGGGGGCCGAGGATACGCAGTATTTT.